This T cell receptor beta chain comes out of a study of blood T cell repertoires in COVID-19. Clones were sequenced by immunoSEQ multiplex PCR, and TCRdb holds only the in-frame ones, with some missing. The table has about 260,000 clones, about 91% seen once; the top ten hold approximately 3%. This CDR3 is 15 amino acids long. Losses at the gene ends were 7 bases for V and 3 bases for J; bases not matched to a gene: 7. Germline V gene lookup returns CDR1 MNHEY and CDR2 SMNVEV (reference sequence). The sequenced sample consisted of PBMCs or T cells enriched from blood (not recorded which). This chain connects TRBV27 to TRBJ2-3, with 10 bases that match TRBD1. This receptor was identified in a man in his forties who had been exposed to COVID-19. Here the CDR3 reads CASTPRDRGTDTQYF. CDR3 bases: TGTGCCAGCACACCTCGGGACAGGGGAACAGATACGCAGTATTTT.